A single sample gave rise to the 21 T cell receptor beta chains below, sequenced in a study of shared clonotypes between healthy human individuals. Terminally differentiated effector memory CD45RA+ cells were excluded by CCR7 positive selection of CD45RO-negative cells. Assay used: immunoSEQ multiplex PCR; TCRdb lists only in-frame clones, some missing. The sample lists about 580,000 clones, 95% to 98% occurring once. The sequencing sample was made of naive CD8+ T cells sorted from blood. The receptor source for this set is a man aged 30 to 39 in good health.

The chain has TRBV9 and TRBJ2-2; no firm D call. This CDR3 spans 13 amino acids. V lost 3 bases to trimming and J lost 5 bases, with 8 bases between them. Germline V gives CDR1 SGDLS, CDR2 YYNGEE. The CDR3 here is CASSGVKTGELFF. CDR3 sequence (DNA): TGTGCCAGCAGCGGGGTCAAGACCGGGGAGCTGTTTTTT. The full variable domain, rest sourced from reference TRBV9 and TRBJ2-2, is DSGVTQTPKHLITATGQRVTLRCSPRSGDLSVYWYQQSLDQGLQFLIQYYNGEERAKGNILERFSAQQFPDLHSELNLSSLELGDSALYFCASSGVKTGELFFGEGSRLTVL.

V and J are TRBV27 and TRBJ2-7; D remains ambiguous. Looked up from germline, CDR1 is MNHEY and CDR2 is SMNVEV (reference sequence). V was shortened by 4 bases and J by 2 bases, with 15 bases between the two germline ends. The CDR3 spans 15 residues. CDR3 protein: CASSYGSPVAYEQYF. CDR3 in DNA: TGTGCCAGCAGTTACGGGTCGCCCGTGGCCTACGAGCAGTACTTC.

This chain connects TRBV7-9 to TRBJ2-7, with 9 bases lining up with TRBD1. With V trimmed by 6 bases and J by 6 bases, 12 bases remained unmatched. Germline V gene sequence: CDR1 SEHNR, CDR2 FQNEAQ (reference sequence). The CDR3 loop spans 15 amino acids. CDR3 in DNA: TGTGCCAGCAGACCCCCCGGGACAGGGTCTGGCGAGCAGTACTTC. It encodes CASRPPGTGSGEQYF.

This chain links TRBV5-4 with TRBJ2-1; 8 nucleotides agree with TRBD1. The V gene's germline CDR1 is SGHNT and CDR2 YYREEE (reference sequence). V gave up 0 bases and J gave up 7 bases; unmatched junction bases: 15. The CDR3 sequence is 18 residues long. This CDR3 reads CASSLDQGAVVRRNEQFF. Here the CDR3 DNA reads TGTGCCAGCAGCTTGGACCAGGGGGCCGTCGTACGTAGGAATGAGCAGTTCTTC.

The chain recombines TRBV5-5 with TRBJ2-7, with D possibly called TRBD1 or TRBD2 (5 bases each). Trimming removed 1 base at V and 5 bases at J, with 7 bases between. The length of the CDR3 is 12 residues. The V gene's germline CDR1 is SGHKS and CDR2 YYEKEE (reference sequence). In DNA, the CDR3 is TGTGCCAGCAGCTTGTGGGGGAACGAGCAGTACTTC. Translating it yields CASSLWGNEQYF.

The rearrangement uses TRBV5-8 and TRBJ1-4, with TRBD1 matching over 7 bases. The CDR3 loop spans 11 amino acids. Germline CDR1 is SGHTS and CDR2 is YDEGEE. The CDR3 reads CAYRGGEKLFF. CDR3 sequence (DNA): TGTGCATACAGGGGTGGAGAAAAACTGTTTTTT.

V usage is TRBV25-1 and J usage is TRBJ1-5, with D maybe TRBD1 (6 bases). V shed 7 bases and J shed 2 bases, with 9 bases lying between them. The CDR3 length is 13 residues. Germline V gene data show CDR1 as MGHDK and CDR2 as SYGVNS. CDR3 sequence: CASTGGGNQPQHF. The CDR3 DNA sequence: TGTGCCAGCACGGGGGGCGGCAATCAGCCCCAGCATTTT.

This clone was picked up one time. The J gene is TRBJ2-7, the V gene TRBV5-5; a weak D match, TRBD2 (5 bases). V dropped 4 bases and J dropped 2 bases, with 7 bases sitting between them. Germline lookup yields CDR1 SGHKS and CDR2 YYEKEE (reference sequence). The CDR3 runs to 12 residues. The CDR3 reads CASSRDTYEQYF. CDR3 DNA: TGTGCCAGCAGCCGGGATACCTACGAGCAGTACTTC.

This chain connects TRBV5-1 to TRBJ2-1; D is ambiguous. This CDR3 contains 16 residues. Trimming pared 4 bases from V and 3 bases from J, leaving 17 bases between. Germline CDR1 and CDR2: SGHRS and YFSETQ. The CDR3 nucleotides are TGCGCCAGCAGCCCCCAAAGGGAATCCTACTACAATGAGCAGTTCTTC. Its protein is CASSPQRESYYNEQFF.

Here the CDR3 DNA reads TGTGCCTGGGGACCTAGCGGGAGCTCCTACAATGAGCAGTTCTTC. This encodes CAWGPSGSSYNEQFF. The chain uses TRBV30 and TRBJ2-1, with 10 bases identical to TRBD2. The CDR3 has 15 amino acids. The V segment lost 5 bases and the J segment 0 bases; nucleotides outside the gene matches: 4. The germline CDR1 and CDR2 sequences are GTSNPN and SVGIG (reference sequence).

This chain uses TRBV5-5 with TRBJ2-1; a possible D gene is TRBD2 (6 bases). Germline V gene sequence: CDR1 SGHKS, CDR2 YYEKEE (reference sequence). This CDR3 is built from 16 residues. Trimming removed 3 bases at V and 11 bases at J, with 24 bases between. In DNA, the CDR3 is TGTGCCAGCAGCTACCCCGGGGCCATGACGGAGGGCCAGCAGTTCTTC. Translated: CASSYPGAMTEGQQFF. Drawing the rest from reference TRBV5-5 and TRBJ2-1, the complete variable domain is DAGVTQSPTHLIKTRGQQVTLRCSPISGHKSVSWYQQVLGQGPQFIFQYYEKEERGRGNFPDRFSARQFPNYSSELNVNALLLGDSALYLCASSYPGAMTEGQQFFGPGTRLTVL.

CDR3 bases: TGTGCCAGCAGTCAGCGGAAGTCCTACAATGAGCAGTTCTTC. Translation gives CASSQRKSYNEQFF. V is TRBV27 and J is TRBJ2-1; TRBD2 might be the D (5 bases). This CDR3 has 14 residues. CDR1 MNHEY and CDR2 SMNVEV come from the germline V gene (reference sequence). The V and J ends lost 5 bases and 1 base respectively, with 9 bases between them.

The rearrangement uses TRBV27 and TRBJ2-5; the match to TRBD1 covers 8 bases. This CDR3 region has 12 residues. Germline V gene sequence: CDR1 MNHEY, CDR2 SMNVEV (reference sequence). V gave up 8 bases and J gave up 3 bases; unmatched junction bases: 2. The CDR3 coding sequence is TGTGCCAGCCGGACAGGGAAAGAGACCCAGTACTTC. Protein sequence: CASRTGKETQYF.

The chain has TRBV7-9 and TRBJ2-1, with a weak D call TRBD1 (5 bases). CDR1 is SEHNR and CDR2 is FQNEAQ in the germline V gene (reference sequence). This CDR3 contains 14 residues. Between the trimmed V and J ends, which lost 5 bases and 3 bases, there was a span of 11 bases. In DNA, the CDR3 is TGTGCCAGCAGCAGACAGAAGAACTACAATGAGCAGTTCTTC. It translates to CASSRQKNYNEQFF.

The sample holds one count of this clone. The chain couples TRBV11-2 to TRBJ1-4; perhaps TRBD1 as D (5 bases). Per germline, CDR1 SGHAT and CDR2 FQNNGV. This CDR3 has 17 residues. V lost 0 bases and J 0 bases, leaving 11 bases between the germline ends. This CDR3 is CASSLDGKGPTNEKLFF. The CDR3, as DNA: TGTGCCAGCAGCTTAGACGGAAAGGGACCAACTAATGAAAAACTGTTTTTT. The full variable domain, rest sourced from reference TRBV11-2 and TRBJ1-4, is EAGVAQSPRYKIIEKRQSVAFWCNPISGHATLYWYQQILGQGPKLLIQFQNNGVVDDSQLPKDRFSAERLKGVDSTLKIQPAKLEDSAVYLCASSLDGKGPTNEKLFFGSGTQLSVL.

On this clone: Other DNA variants within this sample encode the same CDR3. CDR3 in amino acids: CASSYSRGNTEAFF. CDR3 nucleotide sequence: TGTGCCAGCAGTTACTCGCGAGGGAACACTGAAGCTTTCTTT. V usage is TRBV6-5 and J usage is TRBJ1-1; D call uncertain. Per germline, CDR1 MNHEY and CDR2 SVGAGI. Trimming left V 0 bases short and J 1 base short, with 6 bases between. The CDR3 spans 14 residues.

The gene calls are TRBV7-8 and TRBJ2-5; 8 nucleotides match TRBD2. Germline V lookup: CDR1 SGHVS, CDR2 FQNEAQ. The CDR3 length is 14 residues. J gave up 2 bases and V 5 bases, and 4 bases lay outside the gene matches. CDR3 amino acids: CASSEGLVQETQYF. CDR3 nucleotides: TGTGCCAGCAGCGAGGGACTAGTACAAGAGACCCAGTACTTC. Looking up the rest from reference TRBV7-8 and TRBJ2-5 gives the full variable domain: GAGVSQSPRYKVAKRGQDVALRCDPISGHVSLFWYQQALGQGPEFLTYFQNEAQLDKSGLPSDRFFAERPEGSVSTLKIQRTQQEDSAVYLCASSEGLVQETQYFGPGTRLLVL.

J is TRBJ2-1 and V is TRBV4-3, with D possibly TRBD1 on 6 matching bases. CDR3 length: 17 residues. Germline V gene lookup returns CDR1 LGHNA and CDR2 YSLEER. V was pared by 5 bases and J by 2 bases, with 19 bases between. The chain's CDR3 is CASSSQGPPIPYNEQFF. CDR3 coding DNA: TGCGCCAGCAGCTCCCAGGGGCCACCCATCCCCTACAATGAGCAGTTCTTC.

This clone was counted ten times or more. This chain joins TRBV5-1 and TRBJ2-1, with TRBD2 matching over 7 bases. Trimming took 4 bases from V and 0 from J; bases not matched to a gene: 7. CDR3 size: 16 residues. Germline V gene lookup returns CDR1 SGHRS and CDR2 YFSETQ. CDR3 bases: TGCGCCAGCAGCGGGGGGACTACACCCTCCTACAATGAGCAGTTCTTC. This codes for CASSGGTTPSYNEQFF.

The rearrangement joins TRBV4-3 to TRBJ2-7; D perhaps matches TRBD1 (5 bases). V was cut by 0 bases and J by 2 bases, with 11 bases left in between. The CDR3 totals 15 residues. The germline gives CDR1 LGHNA, CDR2 YSLEER. CDR3 sequence: CASSQDLGHPYEQYF. In nucleotides, the CDR3 is TGCGCCAGCAGCCAAGATTTGGGGCATCCCTACGAGCAGTACTTC.

The CDR3 DNA reads as TGTGCCACCGCTAGGTCGAATGAGTACAATGAGCAGTTCTTC. Protein product: CATARSNEYNEQFF. The chain links TRBV19 to TRBJ2-1; D unclear. V was clipped by 10 bases and J by 4 bases, with 17 bases between them. CDR1 and CDR2 from the germline V gene are LNHDA and SQIVND (reference sequence). This CDR3 region has 14 residues.